This section outlines one T cell receptor (beta chain) sequence together with its context. The sample originates from a study of blood T cell repertoires in COVID-19. Study background: Acute and convalescent COVID-19 specimens originated in the United States, Italy and Spain. PBMCs, B-cell-depleted T cells, or T cells were the source of the cDNA or gDNA that made up the material.

This CDR3 spans 16 amino acids. CDR1 is SGHVS and CDR2 is FNYEAQ in the germline V gene. Trimming at V came to 5 bases and at J to 2 bases, leaving 8 bases not matched to a gene. The participants were between roughly 18 and 89 years old and came from under 25 US areas. Authors' analysis steps: Estimates of nucleated cell counts were drawn from the amplification of reference gene primers. TCRdb's copy holds only in-frame clones and misses some; the assay was immunoSEQ multiplex PCR. Clone size and V and J calls were adopted from that table, with D and trimming inferred from the DNA. The table lists about 300,000 clones, 85% of them singletons, with about 2.3% in the top ten.

The V call is TRBV7-6, the J call TRBJ2-3, with 9 bases lining up with TRBD2. The sequence came from a woman aged 45 to 65 who had recovered from COVID-19. Sequenced material: PBMCs or T cells enriched from blood (not recorded which). The CDR3 here is CASSRGAGGTTDTQYF. In DNA form, the CDR3 reads TGTGCCAGCAGCCGTGGAGCGGGGGGAACCACAGATACGCAGTATTTT.